Reported below is one TCR beta chain. Its antigen remains undetermined. Qualities for individual bases were not recorded, and no much larger clone is one base off. This entry is derived from a study of shared clonotypes between healthy human individuals (dated by TCRdb to the early 2020s). Concerning the study at large: The cohort included three men and a couple of women between 18 and 49 years of age. Leukapheresis yielded between about 0.94 and 9.5 billion PBMCs per donor. To increase sequencing depth and limit assay-specific biases, TCR repertoire library preparation and sequencing were carried out by different laboratories using diverse techniques. To estimate repertoire size and how much clonotype sharing occurs between individuals, the study deeply sequenced the blood TCR repertoires of roughly 5 healthy adults. For each donor, CD4 naive and CD4 memory were each run on three plates, CD8 naive on two plates, and CD8 memory on one plate.

The study at large found these results: Incomplete sequencing was indicated by rarefaction of sorted-subset datasets, despite the large sequencing depth. Estimated clonotype richness was generally larger for naive than for memory subsets. Pairwise subsampling led to the expectation that sequencing depth would affect the degree of clonotype sharing among donors. Clonotypes shared by all four sorted-subset donors showed higher generation probabilities than non-shared clonotypes. The genetic and exposure-history diversity represented was limited by the small number of donors. Approximately 4.8% of naive CD4, 3.5% of naive CD8, approximately 2.2% of memory CD4, and 0.4% of memory CD8 clonotypes were shared across several donors. Only blood was sampled, and tissue TCR repertoires likely differ from those in blood.

V sheds 4 bases and J sheds 3 bases, leaving 13 bases between their ends. The germline V gene supplies CDR1 SNHLY and CDR2 FYNNEI. The CDR3 runs 15 residues from the cysteine to the phenylalanine. Left in the record is the CDR3 DNA by itself, 45 bases read in frame from the first base. Healthy HIV-negative adults with no recently reported acute infections or vaccinations were included as donors. Only Caucasian adults living in Nashville, Tennessee, USA were represented among the donors. CD4+ T cells were enriched by magnetic negative selection, after which naive cells were positively selected on CD45RA and the negative fraction was taken as the memory subset. After blood collection by leukapheresis, PBMCs were isolated using Ficoll-Histopaque density gradient centrifugation and then cryopreserved in the vapor phase of liquid nitrogen. Purity and quantity of every magnetically sorted T cell population were checked by analytical flow cytometry. Genomic DNA was isolated from every sorted fraction and measured by UV absorbance on a Nanodrop 2000c.

Using the deep immunoSEQ assay, TCR CDR3 regions were amplified from genomic DNA by multiplex PCR. Genomic DNA extracted from each cell subset was distributed evenly over all wells of several immunoSEQ 96-well plates, and each plate served as one replicate. Each replicate PCR for sorted subsets received 150 to 250 ng genomic DNA, equal to roughly 33,000 T cell genomes. Purified libraries were measured with a Qubit 3.0 fluorometer, size-checked on a Bioanalyzer 2100, and measured again with the KAPA Library Quantification kit. A separate single-read 150-cycle Illumina NextSeq 550 flow cell was used to sequence each immunoSEQ 96-well plate. On the study's bioinformatics: Because the immunoSEQ output included only junctional sequences and no quality scores, the filtering could not be the same as the filtering used for full-length reads. Sequences were annotated with PyIR, a Python wrapper for IgBLAST v1.9, and V/J genes and CDR3 were assigned using IMGT germline references. Reads were removed for weak V/J assignments (E-value above 1e-6), missing CDR3, stop codons, out-of-frame junctions, or ambiguous translated residues. V3J clonotypes were defined as sequences sharing the same inferred V gene, J gene, and CDR3 amino acid sequence. Percentage overlap between repertoires was computed as shared unique clonotypes divided by the size of the smaller repertoire. Repertoire richness was assessed with RTK rarefaction, the Chao1 estimator, and Recon v2.1 estimates of unobserved clonotypes. Generation probabilities were computed with OLGA for all TCRbeta clonotypes obtained by the gDNA method from several donors. TCRdb holds this immuneACCESS table with in-frame rearrangements only. Some clones are missing; in checked studies, unresolved V genes explain under half, and the rest has no known cause. V, J and clone size are taken as reported in that table, and D and trimming were inferred from the DNA itself. The sample has about 2.3 million clones on record, 85% to 95% of them singletons. 0.35% to 0.5% of the sample rests with the top ten.

The specimen was naive CD4+ T cells from PBMCs. The sample's cell subset or site, from its label and the paper: CD45RA+ positively selected. The chain joins TRBV2 to TRBJ1-5; the D region possibly corresponds to TRBD1 (6 bases align). This sequence originates from a man aged 18 to 29 in good health. Some clones in this sample may be carry-over from other donors' samples. CDR3 reads: CASSGPGASNQPQHF. The sequence in DNA is TGTGCCAGCAGTGGCCCAGGGGCCTCCAATCAGCCCCAGCATTTT.